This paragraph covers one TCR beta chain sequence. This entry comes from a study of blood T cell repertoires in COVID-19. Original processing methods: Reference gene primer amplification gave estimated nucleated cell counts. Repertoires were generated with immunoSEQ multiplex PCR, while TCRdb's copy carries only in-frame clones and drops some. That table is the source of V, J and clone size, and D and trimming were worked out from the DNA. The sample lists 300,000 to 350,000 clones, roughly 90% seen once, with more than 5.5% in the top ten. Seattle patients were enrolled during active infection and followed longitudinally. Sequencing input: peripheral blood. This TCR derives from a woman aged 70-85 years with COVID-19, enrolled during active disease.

The CDR3 loop reads CASSCQGQGYEKLFF. DNA of the CDR3: TGTGCCAGCAGCTGCCAAGGACAGGGCTATGAAAAACTGTTTTTT. This chain uses TRBV21-1 with TRBJ1-4; the D call in the table, TRBD1, was not verified against the DNA. TRBV21-1 is a pseudogene. The CDR3 is made up of 15 amino acids.